What follows are 20 T cell receptor beta chains derived from one specimen sequenced in a study of PD-1 blockade in mismatch repair-deficient tumors. The method was immunoSEQ multiplex PCR; TCRdb's version includes in-frame clones alone and lacks a portion of them. The sample has about 60,000 clones; approximately 88% are singletons. The source was peripheral blood, collected 52 weeks after starting pembrolizumab. The receptor source for this set is an adult with mismatch repair-deficient cancer.

The V and J genes are TRBV28 and TRBJ2-5; 8 bases align to TRBD2. CDR1 is MDHEN and CDR2 is SYDVKM in the germline V gene. This CDR3 spans 16 amino acids. V trimming: 4 bases; J trimming: 3 bases; junction bases outside the gene matches: 10. The CDR3 DNA follows: TGTGCCAGCAGTTCCCTCCCGGGAGGGCCAGAAGAGACCCAGTACTTC. This translates into CASSSLPGGPEETQYF.

In this sample, this clone turned up a few times. The sample has other DNA sequences that encode this CDR3 too. The gene calls are TRBV4-1 and TRBJ2-7, with a possible D match to TRBD1 (6 bases). The germline CDR1 and CDR2 sequences are MGHRA and YSYEKL. Trimming removed 1 base at V and 1 base at J, with 8 bases between. This CDR3 is 14 amino acids long. The CDR3 DNA sequence: TGCGCCAGCAGCCAAGGACAGGATTCCTACGAGCAGTACTTC. It yields the protein CASSQGQDSYEQYF.

This chain connects TRBV4-3 to TRBJ2-3, with 11 bases lining up with TRBD2. The CDR3 is 16 amino acids. Germline CDR1 LGHNA, CDR2 YSLEER. Trimming took 0 bases from V and 4 from J; bases not matched to a gene: 3. CDR3 nucleotides: TGCGCCAGCAGCCAAGAGATAGCGGGAGGGCCAGATACGCAGTATTTT. Translation: CASSQEIAGGPDTQYF.

The gene calls are TRBV30 and TRBJ1-5, with 7 bases that match TRBD1. This CDR3 is built from 14 residues. Trimming cost V 5 bases and J 0 bases; bases outside gene matches: 4. From germline, CDR1 is GTSNPN and CDR2 SVGIG (reference sequence). CDR3 in DNA: TGTGCCTGGGGTGGACAGGCTAGCAATCAGCCCCAGCATTTT. Translation: CAWGGQASNQPQHF.

The CDR3 region is CASSRLGIPSEAFF. The CDR3 nucleotides are TGTGCCAGCAGTCGACTAGGGATACCATCTGAAGCTTTCTTT. The V call is TRBV6-6, the J call TRBJ1-1; no firm D call. Trimming took off 5 bases at V and 6 bases at J, with 16 bases between the two ends. CDR3 length: 14 amino acids. The V gene's germline CDR1 is MNHNY and CDR2 SVGAGI (reference sequence).

This clone occurred a few times. The V gene is TRBV10-3, the J gene TRBJ2-7, with 7 bases aligning to TRBD2. CDR1 and CDR2 (germline): ENHRY, SYGVKD. Germline trimming cut 1 base from V and 6 bases from J; bases unmatched to any gene: 3. This CDR3 has 13 residues. The CDR3 is CAISEYGGSEQYF. DNA for the CDR3: TGTGCCATCAGTGAGTACGGCGGGAGCGAGCAGTACTTC.

This chain connects TRBV4-1 to TRBJ1-3; no reliable D call. Deletions cut 1 base from V and 3 bases from J, with 7 bases between. The CDR3 has 14 amino acids. Germline V CDR1 and CDR2: MGHRA, YSYEKL. Here the CDR3 reads CASSQVGFGNTIYF. The DNA for the CDR3 is TGCGCCAGCAGCCAAGTCGGCTTTGGAAACACCATATATTTT.

This chain connects TRBV7-2 to TRBJ2-1, with D unresolved. Looked up from germline, CDR1 is SGHTA and CDR2 is FQGNSA. The V end was cut by 8 bases, the J end by 5 bases, with 25 bases between. This CDR3 region has 17 residues. DNA of the CDR3: TGTGCCAGCTCCAGAGGACCCCCGTCCGCCGGCGACAATGAGCAGTTCTTC. Its translation: CASSRGPPSAGDNEQFF. Combining the CDR3 with reference TRBV7-2 and TRBJ2-1 gives the whole variable domain GAGVSQSPSNKVTEKGKDVELRCDPISGHTALYWYRQSLGQGLEFLIYFQGNSAPDKSGLPSDRFSAERTGGSVSTLTIQRTQQEDSAVYLCASSRGPPSAGDNEQFFGPGTRLTVL.

The chain links TRBV5-4 to TRBJ1-3; D might be TRBD1 (6 bases). The V end lost 1 base, the J end lost 0 bases, and 8 bases lay between the germline ends. The germline V gene has CDR1 SGHNT and CDR2 YYREEE (reference sequence). The CDR3 contains 15 residues. The CDR3 is CASSLSRGSGNTIYF. CDR3 nucleotide sequence: TGTGCCAGCAGCTTGAGCAGGGGCTCTGGAAACACCATATATTTT.

The chain couples TRBV27 to TRBJ2-1; D is unresolved. This CDR3 has 17 amino acids. Germline V CDR1 and CDR2: MNHEY, SMNVEV (reference sequence). Between the trimmed V and J ends, which lost 8 bases and 8 bases, there was a span of 28 bases. The CDR3 sequence: CASQESRTPFLSDEQFF. In DNA, the CDR3 is TGTGCCAGCCAAGAGTCTCGGACCCCCTTCCTATCCGATGAGCAGTTCTTC.

The chain links TRBV6-5 to TRBJ2-7; D gene uncertain. The length of the CDR3 is 14 residues. Germline loops: CDR1 MNHEY, CDR2 SVGAGI. Trimming shortened V by 0 bases and J by 0 bases, and 6 bases separated the two germline ends. This CDR3 reads CASSYSKGSYEQYF. In DNA, the CDR3 is TGTGCCAGCAGTTACTCGAAGGGCTCCTACGAGCAGTACTTC.

The chain recombines TRBV4-1 with TRBJ2-7; the D is unclear. In germline, CDR1 is MGHRA, CDR2 YSYEKL. This CDR3 has 13 residues. With 0 bases removed from V and 5 bases from J, the gap between germline ends came to 8 bases. The CDR3: CASSQDLRNEQYF. As DNA, the CDR3 is TGCGCCAGCAGCCAAGATCTGAGGAACGAGCAGTACTTC.

The rearrangement links TRBV19 to TRBJ2-7, with D perhaps matching TRBD2 (6 bases). In germline, CDR1 is LNHDA, CDR2 SQIVND (reference sequence). This CDR3 has 15 residues. Deletions cut 4 bases from V and 2 bases from J, with 15 bases between. This CDR3 is CASSRTGLATYEQYF. The CDR3 DNA follows: TGTGCCAGTAGTAGAACGGGACTTGCCACCTACGAGCAGTACTTC.

This clone occurred once. The chain combines TRBV27 with TRBJ1-4; the D is unclear. The CDR3 extends over 15 amino acids. V was pared by 0 bases and J by 0 bases, with 5 bases between. Germline CDR1 and CDR2: MNHEY and SMNVEV (reference sequence). In nucleotides, the CDR3 is TGTGCCAGCAGTTTATCGGGGTCAACTAATGAAAAACTGTTTTTT. It encodes CASSLSGSTNEKLFF.

The chain employs TRBV11-2 and TRBJ2-7, with TRBD2 matching 8 bases. Germline V lookup: CDR1 SGHAT, CDR2 FQNNGV. J was trimmed by 3 bases and V by 2 bases; bases with no gene match: 18. The CDR3 spans 19 residues. The DNA of the CDR3 is TGTGCCAGCAGCTTAACCCATAGCGGGATCCCAACCCCGTTCTACGAGCAGTACTTC. Its protein is CASSLTHSGIPTPFYEQYF.

This chain connects TRBV27 to TRBJ1-5, with 10 bases identical to TRBD1. CDR1 is MNHEY, CDR2 SMNVEV, per germline (reference sequence). This CDR3 has 14 amino acids. J was trimmed by 7 bases and V by 5 bases; bases with no gene match: 5. CDR3: CASSPRTGGQPQHF. The DNA for the CDR3 is TGTGCCAGCAGTCCCCGGACAGGGGGACAGCCCCAGCATTTT.

This clone has just a few counts. V is TRBV4-1 and J is TRBJ1-1; D is undetermined. CDR1 and CDR2 from the germline V gene are MGHRA and YSYEKL. Trimming took 0 bases from V and 5 from J, leaving 7 bases between them. The CDR3 totals 13 residues. The CDR3 spells CASSQEGITEAFF. The CDR3 region has the DNA TGCGCCAGCAGCCAAGAGGGGATAACTGAAGCTTTCTTT.

This clone was counted once. J is TRBJ2-1 and V is TRBV18, with unresolved D. V lost 4 bases, J lost 3 bases, and 19 bases lay in between. This CDR3 is built from 17 residues. Germline V gives CDR1 KGHSH, CDR2 LQKENI. CDR3 DNA: TGTGCCAGCTCACTACTCCCTGGAGCGAACGACTACAATGAGCAGTTCTTC. Protein sequence: CASSLLPGANDYNEQFF.

V and J are TRBV4-3 and TRBJ2-3; D gene uncertain. Trimming cost V 3 bases and J 8 bases, with 12 bases left between them. Germline assignment: CDR1 LGHNA and CDR2 YSLEER. The length of the CDR3 is 13 residues. The CDR3 nucleotides are TGCGCCAGCAGCCAGGGATGGATAGGTACGCAGTATTTT. Amino acids: CASSQGWIGTQYF.

The V and J genes are TRBV6-6 and TRBJ2-3, with 8 bases fitting TRBD2. Germline CDR1 reads MNHNY; CDR2 reads SVGAGI (reference sequence). The CDR3 consists of 16 residues. J gave up 2 bases and V 2 bases, and 6 bases lay outside the gene matches. The CDR3 region has the DNA TGTGCCAGCAGTTACGGGCTAGCGGGCCTCACAGATACGCAGTATTTT. It specifies CASSYGLAGLTDTQYF.